This TCR beta chain comes out of a study of CD8 T cells in Susac syndrome. A quantity of roughly 0.5 to 1 ug RNA underwent reverse transcription using random hexamers. The immunoSEQ assay covered 54 Vbeta and 13 Jbeta segments for CDR3. TCRdb redid the calling of the immunoSEQ multiplex PCR reads with MiXCR, one entry per CDR3 protein. This repertoire shows around 300,000 distinct CDR3 sequences, 65% to 90% found once; its top ten account for roughly 0.21%. Purification of the CD8+ and CD4+ T cells relied on negative isolation, and TEMRA cells underwent FACS enrichment. The germline V and J ends were trimmed by 4 bases and 6 bases, with 10 bases remaining between them. CDR3 length: 11 amino acids. Germline loops: CDR1 GTSNPN, CDR2 SVGIG (reference sequence).

The chain links TRBV30 to TRBJ2-7; D not resolved. The TCR comes from a human donor with multiple sclerosis. The sequencing input was CD8+ T cells from PBMCs. DNA of the CDR3: TGTGCCTGGAATCGTCTTTCCGAGCAGTACTTC. Protein sequence: CAWNRLSEQYF.